The 24 T cell receptor beta chains listed next were all sequenced from one sample in a study of graft-versus-host responses after intestinal transplantation. Using immunoSEQ multiplex PCR, the repertoire was profiled, and TCRdb retains in-frame clones only, with some absent. Of 85,000 to 90,000 clones detected, roughly 90% appear once; the ten largest clones hold 0.11%. Antigens for these TCRs are unknown. This sample comprised unstimulated CD4+ T cells sorted from spleen or lymph node cells, obtained before intestinal transplant. The receptor source for this set is a human donor who received an intestinal transplant.

The chain joins TRBV27 to TRBJ1-5; TRBD1 might be the D (5 bases). CDR3 size: 16 residues. CDR1 MNHEY and CDR2 SMNVEV come from the germline V gene (reference sequence). V lost 3 bases to trimming and J lost 3 bases, with 15 bases between them. This CDR3 reads CASSFNPTAANQPQHF. The CDR3 DNA reads as TGTGCCAGCAGTTTTAATCCGACAGCCGCCAATCAGCCCCAGCATTTT.

The genes are TRBV5-6 and TRBJ2-1, with a possible D match to TRBD1 (5 bases). Germline V gene lookup returns CDR1 SGHDT and CDR2 YYEEEE. Trimming cost V 0 bases and J 11 bases, with 9 bases left between them. CDR3 length: 12 residues. CDR3 bases: TGTGCCAGCAGCTTGGTAGGGGATAAGCAGTTCTTC. Its protein product is CASSLVGDKQFF.

This clone was seen once. The chain combines TRBV29-1 with TRBJ2-2; D possibly corresponds to TRBD1 (6 bases). The V end lost 5 bases, the J end lost 1 base, and 11 bases lay between the germline ends. This CDR3 contains 14 residues. Germline CDR1 and CDR2: SQVTM and ANQGSEA. CDR3 residues: CSVTGKKNTGELFF. In nucleotides, the CDR3 is TGCAGCGTTACAGGGAAGAAGAACACCGGGGAGCTGTTTTTT.

The chain has TRBV10-3 and TRBJ1-6; 9 bases map to TRBD1. With 6 bases clipped from V and 10 bases from J, the junction kept 16 bases outside the gene matches. This CDR3 region has 17 residues. From germline, CDR1 is ENHRY and CDR2 SYGVKD. Written as DNA, the CDR3 is TGTGCCATCAGACCGGGACAGGGTGCCCAATATGGGTCACCCCTCCACTTT. It is translated as CAIRPGQGAQYGSPLHF.

The chain recombines TRBV20-1 with TRBJ2-7, with D possibly being TRBD1 (5 bases). Germline CDR1 and CDR2: DFQATT and SNEGSKA (reference sequence). Trimming took off 5 bases at V and 3 bases at J, with 8 bases between the two ends. This CDR3 has 11 residues. As DNA, the CDR3 is TGCAGTGCTCGGACAAGCTACGAGCAGTACTTC. Translating gives CSARTSYEQYF.

In this sample, this clone turned up once. This rearrangement joins TRBV15 to TRBJ2-1; D possibly corresponds to TRBD1 (6 bases). CDR1 and CDR2 (germline): LNHNV, YYDKDF (reference sequence). The CDR3 extends over 17 amino acids. V was clipped by 5 bases and J by 5 bases, with 22 bases between them. CDR3 sequence: CATSASSGQRANNEQFF. In DNA, the CDR3 is TGTGCCACCAGCGCTAGTTCAGGACAGAGAGCCAACAATGAGCAGTTCTTC.

J is TRBJ2-3 and V is TRBV9; 13 bases map to TRBD2. The V and J ends lost 4 bases and 5 bases, in that order; junction bases with no gene match: 7. The germline CDR1 and CDR2 sequences are SGDLS and YYNGEE. This CDR3 comprises 16 residues. The CDR3 spells CASSSRLAGGLDTQYF. The CDR3 coding sequence is TGTGCCAGCAGCTCCCGACTAGCGGGGGGACTAGATACGCAGTATTTT.

This chain uses TRBV5-1 with TRBJ2-7; D is uncertain. This CDR3 has 13 residues. CDR1 and CDR2 from the germline V gene are SGHRS and YFSETQ. With 4 bases removed from V and 4 bases from J, the gap between germline ends came to 12 bases. CDR3 bases: TGCGCCAGCAGCCCCCTCCTCGGGTACGAGCAGTACTTC. Translated: CASSPLLGYEQYF.

The V gene is TRBV9, the J gene TRBJ2-3; D might be TRBD1 (6 bases). The V gene lost 6 bases and the J gene lost 2 bases, with 10 bases spanning the gap. Germline V gene lookup returns CDR1 SGDLS and CDR2 YYNGEE. This CDR3 has 13 amino acids. The CDR3 here is CASMGQNTDTQYF. In DNA form, the CDR3 reads TGTGCCAGCATGGGACAAAACACAGATACGCAGTATTTT.

V gene TRBV7-3 combines with J gene TRBJ2-7, with 7 bases that match TRBD2. CDR3 length equals 15 residues. From germline, CDR1 is SGHTA and CDR2 FQGTGA. V lost 0 bases, J lost 6 bases, and 8 bases stayed unmatched. The CDR3 bases are TGTGCCAGCAGCTTAACGTTTCTCCCGGGAGGCGAGCAGTACTTC. Amino acids: CASSLTFLPGGEQYF.

The chain couples TRBV4-1 to TRBJ2-7; TRBD2 is a possible D gene (6 bases). Germline lookup yields CDR1 MGHRA and CDR2 YSYEKL. Trimming removed 0 bases from V and 2 bases from J, with 11 bases in between. CDR3 length: 15 residues. The CDR3 loop is CASSQDFGGTYEQYF. As DNA, the CDR3 is TGCGCCAGCAGCCAAGATTTCGGGGGAACCTACGAGCAGTACTTC.

This sequence joins TRBV29-1 and TRBJ2-5, with D uncertain. Germline V gives CDR1 SQVTM, CDR2 ANQGSEA. The CDR3 loop spans 14 amino acids. V was clipped by 1 base and J by 7 bases, with 16 bases between them. CDR3 sequence: CSVEAQAPPWTQYF. CDR3 nucleotide sequence: TGCAGCGTTGAAGCCCAGGCCCCCCCATGGACCCAGTACTTC.

The rearrangement joins TRBV9 to TRBJ1-2, with D tentatively TRBD1 (5 bases). The CDR3 is 14 amino acids. CDR1 is SGDLS, CDR2 YYNGEE, per germline. V was trimmed by 0 bases and J by 2 bases, leaving 8 bases between them. CDR3 coding DNA: TGTGCCAGCAGCGTAGATAGGGGCAACTATGGCTACACCTTC. Translation: CASSVDRGNYGYTF.

The table lists this clone with a count of one. V is TRBV4-2 and J is TRBJ1-6; D is unclear. This CDR3 contains 15 residues. The V and J ends lost 0 bases and 2 bases respectively, with 5 bases between them. Germline V gene sequence: CDR1 LGHNA, CDR2 YNFKEQ. The CDR3: CASSQDEAYNSPLHF. CDR3 in DNA: TGTGCCAGCAGCCAAGACGAGGCCTATAATTCACCCCTCCACTTT.

This CDR3 reads CASSLRLAGAPSSYEQYF. CDR3 DNA: TGTGCCAGCAGCTTGAGGCTAGCGGGGGCGCCGAGCTCCTACGAGCAGTACTTC. This chain connects TRBV5-5 to TRBJ2-7, with 10 positions matching TRBD2. Looked up from germline, CDR1 is SGHKS and CDR2 is YYEKEE (reference sequence). The CDR3 runs 18 residues. V shed 1 base and J 0 bases; nucleotides not matched to a gene: 10.

The chain recombines TRBV5-1 with TRBJ2-3; D call uncertain. This CDR3 region has 13 residues. Germline CDR1 and CDR2: SGHRS and YFSETQ. Trimming stripped 5 bases from V and 0 bases from J, with 7 bases between. The CDR3 nucleotides read TGCGCCAGCAGTTCTGTGAGCACAGATACGCAGTATTTT. It is translated as CASSSVSTDTQYF.

The genes are TRBV6-1 and TRBJ2-2; TRBD2 agrees at 7 bases. The germline CDR1 and CDR2 sequences are MNHNS and SASEGT. Trimming at V came to 2 bases and at J to 4 bases, leaving 4 bases not matched to a gene. This CDR3 comprises 15 residues. The CDR3 coding sequence is TGTGCCAGCAGTGAATTCACGGGGGGCACCGGGGAGCTGTTTTTT. Protein sequence: CASSEFTGGTGELFF.

This clone appeared once. J is TRBJ1-5 and V is TRBV28; TRBD1 matches at 7 bases. Looked up from germline, CDR1 is MDHEN and CDR2 is SYDVKM. With V trimmed by 3 bases and J by 7 bases, 12 bases remained unmatched. The CDR3 is made up of 16 amino acids. Here the CDR3 DNA reads TGTGCCAGCAGTTTCAGTAGGACAGGTCTCAGGCAGCCCCAGCATTTT. It is translated as CASSFSRTGLRQPQHF.

The V call is TRBV11-1, the J call TRBJ2-3, with TRBD1 identical over 9 bases. Germline V lookup: CDR1 SGHAT, CDR2 FQDESV (reference sequence). V dropped 4 bases and J dropped 1; count of bases not matched to a gene: 6. CDR3 length: 16 residues. CDR3 sequence: CASSSRTGAGTDTQYF. DNA for the CDR3: TGTGCCAGCAGCTCGAGGACAGGGGCGGGCACAGATACGCAGTATTTT.

The rearrangement links TRBV10-2 to TRBJ2-3; TRBD2 is a possible D gene (6 bases). V was shortened by 7 bases and J by 6 bases, with 20 bases between the two germline ends. CDR3 length: 15 amino acids. CDR1 and CDR2 from the germline V gene are WSHSY and SAAADI. This CDR3 is CASNRLPPGRDTQYF. The CDR3 DNA follows: TGCGCCAGCAACCGACTACCCCCGGGGAGGGATACGCAGTATTTT.

The chain couples TRBV5-1 to TRBJ2-5, with D tentatively TRBD1 (6 bases). V lost 2 bases and J lost 1, with 15 bases in between. Germline V gene sequence: CDR1 SGHRS, CDR2 YFSETQ. This CDR3 is 16 amino acids long. Written as DNA, the CDR3 is TGCGCCAGCAGCTTATATACAGGGATTGGCCAAGAGACCCAGTACTTC. Its translation: CASSLYTGIGQETQYF. Variable domain in full (rest from reference TRBV5-1 and TRBJ2-5): KAGVTQTPRYLIKTRGQQVTLSCSPISGHRSVSWYQQTPGQGLQFLFEYFSETQRNKGNFPGRFSGRQFSNSRSEMNVSTLELGDSALYLCASSLYTGIGQETQYFGPGTRLLVL.

This clone appeared a few times. The chain links TRBV6-1 to TRBJ1-2, with 9 nucleotides matching TRBD1. V was pared by 7 bases and J by 3 bases, with 6 bases of the junction left unmatched. In germline, CDR1 is MNHNS, CDR2 SASEGT. The length of the CDR3 is 14 residues. The CDR3 DNA sequence: TGTGCCAGCAAGGTGGGGACAGGGCACTATGGCTACACCTTC. Protein: CASKVGTGHYGYTF.

The chain uses TRBV7-2 and TRBJ2-1; 7 bases fit TRBD2. There are 15 residues in the CDR3. V lost 3 bases, J lost 0 bases, and 2 bases stayed unmatched. The germline gives CDR1 SGHTA, CDR2 FQGNSA. CDR3: CASSLWGGSYNEQFF. Written as DNA, the CDR3 is TGTGCCAGCAGCTTGTGGGGGGGCTCCTACAATGAGCAGTTCTTC.

The J gene is TRBJ1-1, the V gene TRBV19; perhaps TRBD1 as D (6 bases). The CDR3 has 14 residues. CDR1 and CDR2 (germline): LNHDA, SQIVND (reference sequence). The V end was cut by 7 bases, the J end by 0 bases, with 12 bases between. The CDR3, as DNA: TGTGCCAGTAATCACAGGGCTTTGAACACTGAAGCTTTCTTT. It is translated as CASNHRALNTEAFF.